The rows below give T cell receptor beta chains drawn from one sample of a study of blood T cell repertoires in COVID-19. Profiled with immunoSEQ multiplex PCR; TCRdb holds only in-frame clones, not every one. The sample records 250,000 to 350,000 clones, about 87% being singletons. The sequenced sample consisted of PBMCs or T cells enriched from blood (not recorded which). The receptors originated from a young woman who had recovered from COVID-19. Both conserved end residues are part of each CDR3. The order of the fields is D gene, J gene, clone size, V gene, CDR3 DNA, CDR3 protein. A D gene is named only where the DNA matches it firmly. For some rows the clone size is stated as once, few or many, or as a class when expanded; others skip it.

d_call: .; j_call: TRBJ1-2; clone_size: few; v_call: TRBV12-3/TRBV12-4; cdr3_nt: TGTGCCAGCAGACAGGCCGTGGTCTATGGCTACACCTTC; cdr3_aa: CASRQAVVYGYTF
d_call: TRBD2; j_call: TRBJ2-5; clone_size: once; v_call: TRBV5-1; cdr3_nt: TGCGCCAGCAGCTTGGATCCTAGCGGAAAAGAGACCCAGTACTTC; cdr3_aa: CASSLDPSGKETQYF
d_call: .; j_call: TRBJ1-1; clone_size: .; v_call: TRBV7-8; cdr3_nt: TGTGCCAGCAGCCCCGGGGTAGGGTGGGCTTTCTTT; cdr3_aa: CASSPGVGWAFF
d_call: TRBD1; j_call: TRBJ1-4; clone_size: .; v_call: TRBV15; cdr3_nt: TGTGCCACCAGCGCACAGGGGGCGAGTGGACTGTTTTTT; cdr3_aa: CATSAQGASGLFF
d_call: .; j_call: TRBJ1-6; clone_size: .; v_call: TRBV7-2; cdr3_nt: TGTGCCAGCAGCTTATATCGGTCTTACAATTCACCCCTCCACTTT; cdr3_aa: CASSLYRSYNSPLHF
d_call: TRBD1; j_call: TRBJ1-4; clone_size: .; v_call: TRBV19; cdr3_nt: TGTGCCACAGGACAGGGGCCAACTAATGAAAAACTGTTTTTT; cdr3_aa: CATGQGPTNEKLFF
d_call: TRBD2; j_call: TRBJ2-1; clone_size: .; v_call: TRBV27; cdr3_nt: TGTGCCAGCAGTTATCTAGCGGGGGGGTTTGGCAATGAGCAGTTCTTC; cdr3_aa: CASSYLAGGFGNEQFF
d_call: .; j_call: TRBJ1-6; clone_size: .; v_call: TRBV6-6; cdr3_nt: TGTGCCAGCAGTTCTGACAGGACGCTGGCTTCACCCCTCCACTTT; cdr3_aa: CASSSDRTLASPLHF
d_call: .; j_call: TRBJ2-1; clone_size: .; v_call: TRBV7-8; cdr3_nt: TGTGCCAGCAGCTTAGTGCTAGACAATGAGCAGTTCTTC; cdr3_aa: CASSLVLDNEQFF
d_call: .; j_call: TRBJ1-2; clone_size: .; v_call: TRBV28; cdr3_nt: TGTGCCAGCAGTTTACCCCAGGACGGACTCTACACCTTC; cdr3_aa: CASSLPQDGLYTF
d_call: TRBD2; j_call: TRBJ2-1; clone_size: .; v_call: TRBV5-1; cdr3_nt: TGCGCCAGCAGCTCCGAAGCCGGGACTAGCTACAATGAGCAGTTCTTC; cdr3_aa: CASSSEAGTSYNEQFF
d_call: TRBD1; j_call: TRBJ1-4; clone_size: medium-sized; v_call: TRBV9; cdr3_nt: TGTGCCAGCAGCGTATCGGGACAGACAACTAATGAAAAACTGTTTTTT; cdr3_aa: CASSVSGQTTNEKLFF
d_call: .; j_call: TRBJ2-1; clone_size: .; v_call: TRBV30; cdr3_nt: TGTGCCTGGAGTATCTCGGGGGGCAAGGGTACAATTGAGCAGTTCTTC; cdr3_aa: CAWSISGGKGTIEQFF
d_call: .; j_call: TRBJ1-5; clone_size: .; v_call: TRBV5-6; cdr3_nt: TGTGCCAGCAGCTTGTTGGGAGGGGCGGGAAACAATCAGCCCCAGCATTTT; cdr3_aa: CASSLLGGAGNNQPQHF
d_call: .; j_call: TRBJ1-2; clone_size: .; v_call: TRBV5-4; cdr3_nt: TGTGCCAGCAGCGCCGCAGGATCCGGCTACACCTTC; cdr3_aa: CASSAAGSGYTF
d_call: .; j_call: TRBJ1-3; clone_size: .; v_call: TRBV19; cdr3_nt: TGTGCCAGTAGTCCTCACAACTACGACAGGAGACGATACTCTGGAAACACCATATATTTT; cdr3_aa: CASSPHNYDRRRYSGNTIYF
d_call: .; j_call: TRBJ1-5; clone_size: .; v_call: TRBV15; cdr3_nt: TGTGCCACCAGCACAGGGTATGGCAATCAGCCCCAGCATTTT; cdr3_aa: CATSTGYGNQPQHF